This TCR beta chain was found in a study of blood T cell repertoires in COVID-19. Germline CDR1 reads KGHDR; CDR2 reads SFDVKD. The CDR3 consists of 13 residues. V shed 3 bases and J shed 5 bases, with 10 bases lying between them. TCRdb keeps only in-frame clones here, not all; method: immunoSEQ multiplex PCR. The sample lists around 320,000 clones; around 89% were seen once. This sequence was found in a woman under 40 who had recovered from COVID-19. The specimen was peripheral blood. V usage is TRBV24-1 and J usage is TRBJ2-7, with D perhaps TRBD1 (5 bases). CDR3 bases: TGTGCCACCAGTGATCCTGACAGCCACGAGCAGTACTTC. This codes for CATSDPDSHEQYF.